A single T cell receptor beta chain is shown here with its context. This sample is drawn from a study of primary melanoma T cells and metastatic recurrence. Sequencing was performed with immunoSEQ multiplex PCR; in TCRdb, only in-frame clones are kept and a portion is missing. The table has approximately 1,000 clones, about four fifths seen once. The V gene lost 4 bases and the J gene lost 0 bases, with 10 bases spanning the gap. The CDR3 covers 15 residues. Germline CDR1 and CDR2: SGHNT and YENEEA. This sequence originates from a human donor with melanoma. The rearrangement links TRBV11-3 to TRBJ2-1; D ambiguous. What was sequenced was melanoma tumor tissue. DNA for the CDR3: TGTGCCAGCAGCTCGGGCCCCACCTCCTACAATGAGCAGTTCTTC. It yields the protein CASSSGPTSYNEQFF.